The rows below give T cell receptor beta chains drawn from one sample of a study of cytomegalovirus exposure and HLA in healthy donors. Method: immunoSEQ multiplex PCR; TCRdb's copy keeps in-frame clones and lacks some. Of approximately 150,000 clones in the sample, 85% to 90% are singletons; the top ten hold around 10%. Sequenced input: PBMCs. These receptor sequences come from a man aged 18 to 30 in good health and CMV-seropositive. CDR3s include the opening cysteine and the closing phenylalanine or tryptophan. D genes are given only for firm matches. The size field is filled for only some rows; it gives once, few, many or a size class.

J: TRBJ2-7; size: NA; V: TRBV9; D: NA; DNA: TGTGCCAGCAGCGTAGGTCAAAGCGTTAGCTCCTACGAGCAGTACTTC; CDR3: CASSVGQSVSSYEQYF
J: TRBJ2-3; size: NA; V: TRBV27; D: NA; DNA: TGTGCCAGCAGCCCCCAGTCCCCCCCGAGCACAGATACGCAGTATTTT; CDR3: CASSPQSPPSTDTQYF
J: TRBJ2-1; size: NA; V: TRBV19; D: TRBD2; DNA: TGTGCCAGTAGGACTAGCGGATACTACAATGAGCAGTTCTTC; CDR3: CASRTSGYYNEQFF
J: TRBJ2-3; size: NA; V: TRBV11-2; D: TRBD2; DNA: TGTGCCAGCAGCTTACGGCTCGGGAGGGGTACAGATACGCAGTATTTT; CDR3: CASSLRLGRGTDTQYF
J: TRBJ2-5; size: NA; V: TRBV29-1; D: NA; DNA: TGCAGCGTTGAAGATGTAGCCAGTGAAGAAGTCGAGACCCAGTACTTC; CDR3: CSVEDVASEEVETQYF
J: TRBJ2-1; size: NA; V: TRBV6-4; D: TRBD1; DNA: TGTGCCAGCAGTGACGGGACAGGGGGCAATGAGCAGTTCTTC; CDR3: CASSDGTGGNEQFF
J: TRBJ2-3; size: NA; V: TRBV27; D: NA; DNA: TGTGCCAGCAGTTTGTACACAGATACGCAGTATTTT; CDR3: CASSLYTDTQYF
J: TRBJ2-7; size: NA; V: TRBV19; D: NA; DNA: TGTGCCAGTAGTCCTCTACGGTCCTCCTACGAGCAGTACTTC; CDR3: CASSPLRSSYEQYF
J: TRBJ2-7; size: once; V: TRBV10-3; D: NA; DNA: TGTGCCATCAGTCCAATAGGGCGGGCCGAGCAGTACTTC; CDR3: CAISPIGRAEQYF
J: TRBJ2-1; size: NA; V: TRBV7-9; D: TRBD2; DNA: TGTGCCAGCAGCGCAAGCTTGGGACTAGCGGCCTACAATGAGCAGTTCTTC; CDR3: CASSASLGLAAYNEQFF
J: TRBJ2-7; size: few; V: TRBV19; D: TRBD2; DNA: TGTGCCAGTAGTGAAAGGACTAGCGGAACCTACGAGCAGTACTTC; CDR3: CASSERTSGTYEQYF
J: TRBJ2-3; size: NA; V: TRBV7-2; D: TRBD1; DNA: TGTGCCAGCAGCTTAGTCGGACAGGCGCGCCCAGATACGCAGTATTTT; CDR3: CASSLVGQARPDTQYF
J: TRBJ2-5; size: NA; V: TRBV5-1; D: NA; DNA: TGCGCCAGCAGCTTTCGAGAGACCCAGTACTTC; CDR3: CASSFRETQYF
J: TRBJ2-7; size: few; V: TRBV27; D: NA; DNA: TGTGCCAGCAGTATCAGGGGCATTTACGAGCAGTACTTC; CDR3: CASSIRGIYEQYF
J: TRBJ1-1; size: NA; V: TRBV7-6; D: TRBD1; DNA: TGTGCCAGCAGCTCGCAGGGGGGCACTGAAGCTTTCTTT; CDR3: CASSSQGGTEAFF
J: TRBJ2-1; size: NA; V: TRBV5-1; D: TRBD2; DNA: TGCGCCAGCAGCTTTACCGGGACTAACTACAATGAGCAGTTCTTC; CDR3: CASSFTGTNYNEQFF
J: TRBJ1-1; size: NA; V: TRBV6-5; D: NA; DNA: TGTGCCACCGGACAGCCGAACACTGAAGCTTTCTTT; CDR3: CATGQPNTEAFF
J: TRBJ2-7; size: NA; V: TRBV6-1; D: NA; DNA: TGTGCCAGCAGCAGAAACTACGAGCAGTACTTC; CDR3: CASSRNYEQYF
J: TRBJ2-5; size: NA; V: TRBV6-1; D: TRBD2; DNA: TGTGCCAGCATTACGGGGGGGGCGGGACAAGAGACCCAGTACTTC; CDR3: CASITGGAGQETQYF
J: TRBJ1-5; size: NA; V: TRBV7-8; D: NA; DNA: TGTGCCAGCAGTCCCGACAGCTATCAGCCCCAGCATTTT; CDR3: CASSPDSYQPQHF
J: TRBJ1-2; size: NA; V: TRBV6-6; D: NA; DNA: TGTGCCAGCAGCCCTGGGGCCAGATCAGGTGGCTACACCTTC; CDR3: CASSPGARSGGYTF
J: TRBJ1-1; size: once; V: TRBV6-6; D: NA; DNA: TGTGCCAGCAGCCCGAAAGGGGACACTGAAGCTTTCTTT; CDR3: CASSPKGDTEAFF
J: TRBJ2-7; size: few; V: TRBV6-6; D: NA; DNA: TGTGCCAGCAGGGGGGGGACCGGGACAGGCTCCTACGAGCAGTACTTC; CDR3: CASRGGTGTGSYEQYF
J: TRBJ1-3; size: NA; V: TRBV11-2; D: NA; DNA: TGTGCCAGCAGCTTAGGCTGGGGAGGAGACACCATATATTTT; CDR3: CASSLGWGGDTIYF
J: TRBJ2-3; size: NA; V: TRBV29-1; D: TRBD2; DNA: TGCAGCGTGACGCTTAGCGGGGCCACAGATACGCAGTATTTT; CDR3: CSVTLSGATDTQYF
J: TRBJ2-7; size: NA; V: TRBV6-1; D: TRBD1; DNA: TGTGCCAGCACCGGGACAGGGGTCGAGCAGTACTTC; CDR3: CASTGTGVEQYF
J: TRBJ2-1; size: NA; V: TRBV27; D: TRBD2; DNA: TGTGCCAGCAGGCCCGGGGGGGCTACAATCAATGAGCAGTTCTTC; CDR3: CASRPGGATINEQFF
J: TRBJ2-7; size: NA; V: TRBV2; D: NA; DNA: TGTGCCAGCGAAGACAGGGAGGTCTACGAGCAGTACTTC; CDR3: CASEDREVYEQYF
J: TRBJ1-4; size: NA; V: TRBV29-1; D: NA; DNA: TGCAGCGTTGTGGGTCAGTCTATTCCTCGGGATGAAAAACTGTTTTTT; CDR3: CSVVGQSIPRDEKLFF
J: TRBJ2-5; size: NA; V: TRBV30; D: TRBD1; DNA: TGTGCCTGGCAGGGGGCGGGAGAGACCCAGTACTTC; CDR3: CAWQGAGETQYF
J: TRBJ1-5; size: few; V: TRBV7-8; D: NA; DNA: TGTGCCAGCAGCCCAGGACAGATAGATCAGCCCCAGCATTTT; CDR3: CASSPGQIDQPQHF
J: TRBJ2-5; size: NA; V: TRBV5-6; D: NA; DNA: TGTGCCAGCAGCCTGTATACAACCCTCCAGACCCAGTACTTC; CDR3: CASSLYTTLQTQYF
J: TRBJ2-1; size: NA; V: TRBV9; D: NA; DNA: TGTGCCAGCAGCGGTACAAGTCTTGGCTCCTACAATGAGCAGTTCTTC; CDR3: CASSGTSLGSYNEQFF
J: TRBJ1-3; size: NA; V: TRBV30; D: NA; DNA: TGTGCCTGGACCGCCCCAGGGGCTGGAAACACCATATATTTT; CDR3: CAWTAPGAGNTIYF
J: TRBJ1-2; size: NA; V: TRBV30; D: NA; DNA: TGTGCCTGGAAGGGTGCGGGGGGAGGCTACACCTTC; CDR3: CAWKGAGGGYTF
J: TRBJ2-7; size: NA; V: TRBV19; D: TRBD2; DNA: TGTGCCAGTACCGCCGGGACTACCGGCCAGGGCGAGCAGTACTTC; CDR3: CASTAGTTGQGEQYF
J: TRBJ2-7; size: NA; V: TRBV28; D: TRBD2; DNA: TGTGCCAGCAGCCCCGCTAGCGGGGGGTCCTACGAGCAGTACTTC; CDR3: CASSPASGGSYEQYF
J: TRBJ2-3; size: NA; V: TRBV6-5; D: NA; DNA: TGTGCCAGCAGTTACGTGCAAGAGGGCACAGATACGCAGTATTTT; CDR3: CASSYVQEGTDTQYF
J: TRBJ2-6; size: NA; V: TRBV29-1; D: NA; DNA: TGCAGCGAGCTCTGTTATTATCGTTCTGGGGCCAACGTCCTGACTTTC; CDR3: CSELCYYRSGANVLTF
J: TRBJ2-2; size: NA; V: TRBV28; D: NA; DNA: TGTGCCAGCAGTTCTTTCGGACAGCGAAACACCGGGGAGCTGTTTTTT; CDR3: CASSSFGQRNTGELFF
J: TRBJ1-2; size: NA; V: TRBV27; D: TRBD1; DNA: TGTGCCAGCAGTTTGGCGGAGGGGGCGCAAGGCTACACCTTC; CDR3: CASSLAEGAQGYTF
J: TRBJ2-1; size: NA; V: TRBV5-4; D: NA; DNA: TGTGCCAGCAGCGCCCTGTGGGTAGCGTCCTACAATGAGCAGTTCTTC; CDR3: CASSALWVASYNEQFF
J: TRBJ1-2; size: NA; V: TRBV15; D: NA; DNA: TGTGCCACCAGCAGAGAGCCCACAGGGAACTATGGCTACACCTTC; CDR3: CATSREPTGNYGYTF
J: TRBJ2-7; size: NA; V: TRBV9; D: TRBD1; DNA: TGTGCCAGCAGCGAAGGACAGGGGGCCCTCGAGCAGTACTTC; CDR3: CASSEGQGALEQYF
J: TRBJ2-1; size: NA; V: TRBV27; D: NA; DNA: TGTGCCAGCAGCCCTAAGACTAAAAATGAGCAGTTCTTC; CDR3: CASSPKTKNEQFF
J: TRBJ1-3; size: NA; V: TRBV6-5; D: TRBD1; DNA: TGTGCCAGCAAACGGGGACAGGGGGCAGACACCATATATTTT; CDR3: CASKRGQGADTIYF